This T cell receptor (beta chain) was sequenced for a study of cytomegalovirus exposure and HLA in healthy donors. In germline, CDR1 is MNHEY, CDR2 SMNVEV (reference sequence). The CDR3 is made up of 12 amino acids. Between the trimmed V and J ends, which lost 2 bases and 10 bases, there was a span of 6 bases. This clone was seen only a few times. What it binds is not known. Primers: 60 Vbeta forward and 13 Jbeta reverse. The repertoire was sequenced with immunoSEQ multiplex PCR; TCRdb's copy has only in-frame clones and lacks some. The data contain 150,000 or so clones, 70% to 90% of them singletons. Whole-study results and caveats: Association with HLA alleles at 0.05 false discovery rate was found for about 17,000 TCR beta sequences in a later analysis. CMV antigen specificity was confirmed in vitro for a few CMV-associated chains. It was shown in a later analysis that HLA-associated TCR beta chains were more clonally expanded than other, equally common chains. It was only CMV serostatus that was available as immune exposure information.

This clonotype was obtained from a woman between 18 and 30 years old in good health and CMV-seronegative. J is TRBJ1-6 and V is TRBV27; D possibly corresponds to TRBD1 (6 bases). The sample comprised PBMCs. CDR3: CASSLQGSPLHF. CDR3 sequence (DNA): TGTGCCAGCAGTTTACAGGGGTCACCCCTCCACTTT.